These T cell receptor beta chains were read from a single sample in a study of cytomegalovirus exposure and HLA in healthy donors. The protocol was immunoSEQ multiplex PCR, while the TCRdb copy is restricted to in-frame clones and leaves out a portion. In the table there are more than 150,000 clones, roughly four fifths of which are singletons. Material: PBMCs. These TCRs come from a woman in her twenties or thirties in good health and CMV-seronegative. CDR3s include the opening cysteine and the closing phenylalanine or tryptophan. Each record gives: CDR3 DNA, CDR3 protein, J gene, V gene, clone size, D gene. The D gene is left open where the match is weak. Only part of the rows carry a size: once, few, many, or a class if the clone is expanded.

TGTGCCAGCAGTCAGGGGGCACTGAATGAAAAACTGTTTTTT,CASSQGALNEKLFF,TRBJ1-4,TRBV27,-,TRBD1
TGCAGCGTTGATGCCGGGACTAGCTCCTACGAGCAGTACTTC,CSVDAGTSSYEQYF,TRBJ2-7,TRBV29-1,-,TRBD2
TGTGCCAGCCATTCCGGGACAGGGGGCTCCTACGAGCAGTACTTC,CASHSGTGGSYEQYF,TRBJ2-7,TRBV5-5,few,TRBD1
TGTGCCAGCAGTGTGTTGTTGTTGAGGGACAGCACTCGTAGGGGCTACACCTTC,CASSVLLLRDSTRRGYTF,TRBJ1-2,TRBV28,-,TRBD1
TGTGCCAGCAGTTACTCCGGACAGGGGGTATGGGAGACCCAGTACTTC,CASSYSGQGVWETQYF,TRBJ2-5,TRBV6-5,once,TRBD1
TGTGCCAGCAGCCTACGCTCTGGGGCCAACGTCCTGACTTTC,CASSLRSGANVLTF,TRBJ2-6,TRBV9,-,-
TGCGCCAGCAGCTCCGGCGGGCTAGGGGGGGTTAACGAGCAGTACTTC,CASSSGGLGGVNEQYF,TRBJ2-7,TRBV5-1,few,-
TGTGCCAGCAGTGAGGACAGGAGCTCCTACAATGAGCAGTTCTTC,CASSEDRSSYNEQFF,TRBJ2-1,TRBV2,-,TRBD1
TGTGCCAGCTCACAAACAACCGGGACTAGCGTTTACAATGAGCAGTTCTTC,CASSQTTGTSVYNEQFF,TRBJ2-1,TRBV18,-,TRBD2
TGTGCCAGCAGTCCTCGGGGGGGTCAGCCCCAGCATTTT,CASSPRGGQPQHF,TRBJ1-5,TRBV6-6,-,-
TGCGCCAGCAGCTTCAGCGCGCTCGGCACAGATACGCAGTATTTT,CASSFSALGTDTQYF,TRBJ2-3,TRBV5-1,-,-
TGTGCCAGCAGCCAAGAGGGACAGGCGGCCTATGGCTACACCTTC,CASSQEGQAAYGYTF,TRBJ1-2,TRBV4-2,few,TRBD1
TGTGCCAGCATGGGTTCGACAGGGTATGAAAAACTGTTTTTT,CASMGSTGYEKLFF,TRBJ1-4,TRBV6-5,-,TRBD1
TGTGCCAGCAGCCCAGTAGGAGCACTCTCCTATAATTCACCCCTCCACTTT,CASSPVGALSYNSPLHF,TRBJ1-6,TRBV11-2,-,-
TGTGCCAGCAGTGTCACCGGGACAGCCTCCTACGAGCAGTACTTC,CASSVTGTASYEQYF,TRBJ2-7,TRBV6-1,-,TRBD1
TGTGCCAGCGGAGACCCTAGACTATTCACAGATACGCAGTATTTT,CASGDPRLFTDTQYF,TRBJ2-3,TRBV6-5,-,-
TGTGCCAGCAGTTTATTGGTAGCGGGGTCTGTGGACGAGCAGTACTTC,CASSLLVAGSVDEQYF,TRBJ2-7,TRBV27,-,TRBD2
TGTGCCTGGAGGCTAGGGGACAGGGATAATTCACCCCTCCACTTT,CAWRLGDRDNSPLHF,TRBJ1-6,TRBV30,once,TRBD1
TGCGCCAGCAGCTTGACGGGAGGTGCTAGCACAGATACGCAGTATTTT,CASSLTGGASTDTQYF,TRBJ2-3,TRBV5-1,-,TRBD2
TGTGCCAGCTCAAACAGGGGAGACCAGCCCCAGCATTTT,CASSNRGDQPQHF,TRBJ1-5,TRBV18,-,TRBD1
TGTGCCAGCAGTTTAGCTAGACAGGACATGGGGGAGACCCAGTACTTC,CASSLARQDMGETQYF,TRBJ2-5,TRBV27,once,-
TGTGCCAGCAGCTTAAGGGGGCGCTACTTTTTT,CASSLRGRYFF,TRBJ1-3,TRBV7-2,-,TRBD1
TGTGCCAGCAGTGGTACAGGGGAGCATGAAGCTTTCTTT,CASSGTGEHEAFF,TRBJ1-1,TRBV25-1,-,TRBD1
TGTGCCAGCAGCCGAGAGGGGGCCACGGCCTGGGAAGCTTTCTTT,CASSREGATAWEAFF,TRBJ1-1,TRBV13,-,TRBD1
TGTGCCACGCCGAGGACAGCGCAGTACTTC,CATPRTAQYF,TRBJ2-7,TRBV15,once,-
TGTGCCAGCAGCCGGACAGGGGGCGCCGGAGCTTTCTTT,CASSRTGGAGAFF,TRBJ1-1,TRBV2,-,TRBD1
TGTGCCAGCAGCCGGGAGGGCCCCTACGAGCAGTACTTC,CASSREGPYEQYF,TRBJ2-7,TRBV6-5,-,TRBD2
TGTGCCAGCAGCTTACACAATGAAGCTTTCTTT,CASSLHNEAFF,TRBJ1-1,TRBV7-2,-,-
TGTGCCAGCAGTTACCGAGGGAGGGTTGGCACAGATACGCAGTATTTT,CASSYRGRVGTDTQYF,TRBJ2-3,TRBV6-5,-,TRBD2
TGTGCCAGCAGGGGGACTAGCGGGGGTTACGAGCAGTACTTC,CASRGTSGGYEQYF,TRBJ2-7,TRBV27,-,TRBD2
TGTGCCAGCAGCTTAGATCCCATGAACACTGAAGCTTTCTTT,CASSLDPMNTEAFF,TRBJ1-1,TRBV11-2,-,-
TGTGCCAGTAGTATCGGGGGGGCCGACGAGCAGTACTTC,CASSIGGADEQYF,TRBJ2-7,TRBV19,-,TRBD2
TGTGCCAGCAGCCAACAGGGGAGCACAGATACGCAGTATTTT,CASSQQGSTDTQYF,TRBJ2-3,TRBV6-5,-,TRBD1
TGCGCCAGCAGCTTGGGGGACTGGAACACCGGGGAGCTGTTTTTT,CASSLGDWNTGELFF,TRBJ2-2,TRBV5-1,-,-
TGTGCCAGCAGCTTATGGACTAGCGGGTTCTACGAGCAGTACTTC,CASSLWTSGFYEQYF,TRBJ2-7,TRBV7-2,-,TRBD2
TGTGCCAGCAGTGTGCGGGGGGCGTCCTACGAGCAGTACTTC,CASSVRGASYEQYF,TRBJ2-7,TRBV6-5,-,TRBD2
TGTGCCAGCAGTTACTCGACCGGACTAGCGGGAGTAATCTACGAGCAGTACTTC,CASSYSTGLAGVIYEQYF,TRBJ2-7,TRBV6-7,-,TRBD2
TGTGCCAGCAGGGAGACGGCGGAAAAACTGTTTTTT,CASRETAEKLFF,TRBJ1-4,TRBV25-1,-,-
TGCGCCAGCAGCCAACCCAGCGGGGGGCCAACCTACGAGCAGTACTTC,CASSQPSGGPTYEQYF,TRBJ2-7,TRBV4-1,-,TRBD2
TGTGCCAGCAGACAAGCAGACAGGGGGAAGGAAAAAGCTTTCTTT,CASRQADRGKEKAFF,TRBJ1-1,TRBV6-5,once,TRBD1
TGTGCCAGCAGTTTTCGTCTAGGAGTGAACACTGAAGCTTTCTTT,CASSFRLGVNTEAFF,TRBJ1-1,TRBV28,once,-
TGTGCCATTAATCGGGACAGAAGGTTAACTGAAGCTTTCTTT,CAINRDRRLTEAFF,TRBJ1-1,TRBV10-3,-,TRBD1
TGTGCCAGCAGAATCCGGGGCGGGGGCACTGAAGCTTTCTTT,CASRIRGGGTEAFF,TRBJ1-1,TRBV6-1,-,-